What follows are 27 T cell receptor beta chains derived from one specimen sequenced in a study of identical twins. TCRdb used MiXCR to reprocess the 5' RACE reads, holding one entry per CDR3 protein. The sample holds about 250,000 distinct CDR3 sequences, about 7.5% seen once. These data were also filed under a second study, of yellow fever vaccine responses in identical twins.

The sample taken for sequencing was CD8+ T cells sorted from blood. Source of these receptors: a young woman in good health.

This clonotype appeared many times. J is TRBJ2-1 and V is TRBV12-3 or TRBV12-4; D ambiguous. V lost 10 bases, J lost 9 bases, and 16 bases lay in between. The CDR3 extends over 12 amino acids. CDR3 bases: TGTGCCACCCCGGCTAGGGTCCTTGAGCAGTTCTTC. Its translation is CATPARVLEQFF.

In DNA, the CDR3 is TGTGCCAGCAGTTTGTCGGGGCACTCCTACGAGCAGTACTTC. Translation gives CASSLSGHSYEQYF. The chain joins TRBV28 to TRBJ2-7; tentatively, D is TRBD1 or TRBD2 (5 bases each). The V end lost 3 bases, the J end lost 0 bases, and 9 bases lay between the germline ends. The CDR3 consists of 14 residues. CDR1 and CDR2 (germline): MDHEN, SYDVKM.

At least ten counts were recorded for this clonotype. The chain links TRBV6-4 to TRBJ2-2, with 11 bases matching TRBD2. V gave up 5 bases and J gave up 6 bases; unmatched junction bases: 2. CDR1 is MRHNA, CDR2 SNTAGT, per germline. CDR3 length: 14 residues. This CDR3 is CASSLAGGAGELFF. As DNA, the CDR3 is TGTGCCAGCAGTCTAGCGGGAGGAGCCGGGGAGCTGTTTTTT.

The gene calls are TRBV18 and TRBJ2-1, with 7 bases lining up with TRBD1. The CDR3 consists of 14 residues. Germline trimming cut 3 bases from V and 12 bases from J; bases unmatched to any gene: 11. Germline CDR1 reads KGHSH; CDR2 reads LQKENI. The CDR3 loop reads CASSPRDSQFGQFF. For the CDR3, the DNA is TGTGCCAGCTCACCCCGGGACAGTCAGTTTGGGCAGTTCTTC.

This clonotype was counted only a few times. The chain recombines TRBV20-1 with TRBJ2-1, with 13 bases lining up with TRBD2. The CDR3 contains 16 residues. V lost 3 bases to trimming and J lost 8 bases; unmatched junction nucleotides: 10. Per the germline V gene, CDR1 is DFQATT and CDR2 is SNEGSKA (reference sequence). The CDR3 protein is CSARGLAGQLVDEQFF. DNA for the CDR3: TGCAGTGCTAGGGGACTAGCGGGACAACTCGTAGATGAGCAGTTCTTC.

The CDR3 region has the DNA TGTGCCAGCAGGGCTCTGGAGGGTCCAGGCAATCAGCCCCAGCATTTT. Translation gives CASRALEGPGNQPQHF. The chain carries TRBV6-2 or TRBV6-3 and TRBJ1-5; D is undetermined. Germline lookup yields CDR1 MNHEY and CDR2 SVGEGT. Trimming shortened V by 6 bases and J by 2 bases, and 17 bases separated the two germline ends. The CDR3 extends over 16 amino acids.

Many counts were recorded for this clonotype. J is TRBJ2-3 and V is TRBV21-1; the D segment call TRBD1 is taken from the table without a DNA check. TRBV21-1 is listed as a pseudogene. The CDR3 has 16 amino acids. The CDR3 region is CASSKAARGPTDTQYF. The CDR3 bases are TGTGCCAGCAGCAAAGCTGCCAGGGGACCCACAGATACGCAGTATTTT.

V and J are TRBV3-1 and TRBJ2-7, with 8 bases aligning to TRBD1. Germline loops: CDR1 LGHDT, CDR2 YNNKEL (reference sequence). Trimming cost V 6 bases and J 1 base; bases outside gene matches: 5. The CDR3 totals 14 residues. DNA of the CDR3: TGTGCCAGCAGTTGGGGGACAGGATCCTACGAGCAGTACTTC. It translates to CASSWGTGSYEQYF.

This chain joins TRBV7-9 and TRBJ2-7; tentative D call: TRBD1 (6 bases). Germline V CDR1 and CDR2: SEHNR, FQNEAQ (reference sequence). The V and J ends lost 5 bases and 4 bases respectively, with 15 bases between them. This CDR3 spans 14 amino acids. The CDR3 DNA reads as TGTGCCAGCAGCGCCGTTGACAGGACGTACGAGCAGTACTTC. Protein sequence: CASSAVDRTYEQYF. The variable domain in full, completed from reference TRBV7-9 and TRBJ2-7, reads DTGVSQNPRHKITKRGQNVTFRCDPISEHNRLYWYRQTLGQGPEFLTYFQNEAQLEKSRLLSDRFSAERPKGSFSTLEIQRTEQGDSAMYLCASSAVDRTYEQYFGPGTRLTVT.

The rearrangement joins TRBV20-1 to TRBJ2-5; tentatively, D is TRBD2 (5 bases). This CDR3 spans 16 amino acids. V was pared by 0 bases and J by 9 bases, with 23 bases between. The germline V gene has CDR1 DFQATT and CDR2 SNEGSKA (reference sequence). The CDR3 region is CSARDLWTGEKRSQYF. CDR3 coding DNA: TGCAGTGCTAGAGATTTGTGGACTGGTGAAAAGAGGTCCCAGTACTTC.

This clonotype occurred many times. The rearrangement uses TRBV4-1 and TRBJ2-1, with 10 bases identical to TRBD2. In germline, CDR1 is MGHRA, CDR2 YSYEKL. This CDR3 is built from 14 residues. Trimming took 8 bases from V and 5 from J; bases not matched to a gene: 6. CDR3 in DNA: TGCGCCAGCGGGCTAGCGGGAGTCAACAATGAGCAGTTCTTC. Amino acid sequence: CASGLAGVNNEQFF.

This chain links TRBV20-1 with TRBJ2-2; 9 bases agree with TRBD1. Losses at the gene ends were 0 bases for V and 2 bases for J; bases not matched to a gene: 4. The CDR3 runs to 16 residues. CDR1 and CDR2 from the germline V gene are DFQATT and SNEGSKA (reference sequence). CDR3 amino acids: CSAREKDRGNTGELFF. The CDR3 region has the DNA TGCAGTGCTAGAGAAAAGGACAGGGGAAACACCGGGGAGCTGTTTTTT.

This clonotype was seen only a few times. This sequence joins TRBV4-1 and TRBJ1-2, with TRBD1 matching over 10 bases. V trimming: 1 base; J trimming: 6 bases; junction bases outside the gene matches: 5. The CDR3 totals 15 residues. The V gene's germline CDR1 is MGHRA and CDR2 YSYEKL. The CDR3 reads CASSQGWTGGDGYTF. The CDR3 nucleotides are TGCGCCAGCAGCCAAGGATGGACAGGGGGGGATGGCTACACCTTC.

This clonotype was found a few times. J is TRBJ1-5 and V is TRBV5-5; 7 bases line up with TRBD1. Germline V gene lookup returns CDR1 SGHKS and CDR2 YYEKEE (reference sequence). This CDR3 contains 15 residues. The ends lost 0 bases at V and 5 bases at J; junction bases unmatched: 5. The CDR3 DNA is TGTGCCAGCAGCTTGGCGGCAGGGGGTTATCAGCCCCAGCATTTT. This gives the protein CASSLAAGGYQPQHF.

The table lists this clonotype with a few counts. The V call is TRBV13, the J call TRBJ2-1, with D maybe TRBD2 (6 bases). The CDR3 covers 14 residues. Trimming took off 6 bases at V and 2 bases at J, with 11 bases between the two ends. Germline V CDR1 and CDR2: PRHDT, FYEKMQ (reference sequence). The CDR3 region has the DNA TGTGCCAGCAGGGCTAGCGCCCCCTACAATGAGCAGTTCTTC. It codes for CASRASAPYNEQFF.

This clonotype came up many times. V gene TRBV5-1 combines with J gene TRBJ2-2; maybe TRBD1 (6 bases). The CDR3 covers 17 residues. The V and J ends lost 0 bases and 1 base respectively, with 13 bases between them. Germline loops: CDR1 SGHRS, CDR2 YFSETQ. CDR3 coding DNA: TGCGCCAGCAGCTTGGCCCCCACAGGGTTGAACACCGGGGAGCTGTTTTTT. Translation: CASSLAPTGLNTGELFF. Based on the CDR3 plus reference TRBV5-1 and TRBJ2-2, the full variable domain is KAGVTQTPRYLIKTRGQQVTLSCSPISGHRSVSWYQQTPGQGLQFLFEYFSETQRNKGNFPGRFSGRQFSNSRSEMNVSTLELGDSALYLCASSLAPTGLNTGELFFGEGSRLTVL.

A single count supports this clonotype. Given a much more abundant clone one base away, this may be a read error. The CDR3 region is CASSLFREGFYNEQFF. Written as DNA, the CDR3 is TGTGCCAGCAGTCTTTTCCGAGAGGGCTTCTACAATGAGCAGTTCTTC. The chain employs TRBV28 and TRBJ2-1; tentative D call: TRBD2 (5 bases). Germline V CDR1 and CDR2: MDHEN, SYDVKM. CDR3 size: 16 residues. V was trimmed by 5 bases and J by 3 bases, leaving 17 bases between them.

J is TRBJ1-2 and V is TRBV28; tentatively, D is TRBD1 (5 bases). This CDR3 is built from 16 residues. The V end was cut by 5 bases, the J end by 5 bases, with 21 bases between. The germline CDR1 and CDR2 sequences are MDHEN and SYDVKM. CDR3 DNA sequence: TGTGCCAGCAGTCGAACCCTTGGGGCAACCGAATATGGCTACACCTTC. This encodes CASSRTLGATEYGYTF.

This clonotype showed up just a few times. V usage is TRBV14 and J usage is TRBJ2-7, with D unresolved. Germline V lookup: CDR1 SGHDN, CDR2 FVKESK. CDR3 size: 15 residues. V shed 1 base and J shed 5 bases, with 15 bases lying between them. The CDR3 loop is CASSQGLPLGNEQYF. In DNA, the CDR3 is TGTGCCAGCAGCCAAGGTCTACCTTTGGGGAACGAGCAGTACTTC.

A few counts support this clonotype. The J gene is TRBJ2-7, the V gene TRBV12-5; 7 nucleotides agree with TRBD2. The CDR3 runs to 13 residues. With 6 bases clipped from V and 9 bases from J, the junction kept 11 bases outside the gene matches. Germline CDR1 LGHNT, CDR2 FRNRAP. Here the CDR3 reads CASGPGTTGGQYV. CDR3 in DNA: TGTGCTAGTGGCCCCGGGACTACCGGTGGGCAGTACGTC.

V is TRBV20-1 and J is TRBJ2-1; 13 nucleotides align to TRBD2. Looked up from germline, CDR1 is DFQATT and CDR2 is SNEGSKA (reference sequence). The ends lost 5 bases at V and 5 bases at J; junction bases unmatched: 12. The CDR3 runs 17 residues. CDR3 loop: CSASGLAGLPDDNEQFF. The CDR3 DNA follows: TGCAGTGCTTCGGGACTAGCGGGGCTTCCTGACGACAATGAGCAGTTCTTC.

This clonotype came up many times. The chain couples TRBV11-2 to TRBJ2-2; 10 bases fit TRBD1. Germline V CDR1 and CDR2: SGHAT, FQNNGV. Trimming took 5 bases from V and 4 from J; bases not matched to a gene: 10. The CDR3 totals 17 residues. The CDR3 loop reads CASSPNPGQGFTGELFF. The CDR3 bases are TGTGCCAGCAGCCCAAACCCGGGACAGGGGTTCACCGGGGAGCTGTTTTTT.

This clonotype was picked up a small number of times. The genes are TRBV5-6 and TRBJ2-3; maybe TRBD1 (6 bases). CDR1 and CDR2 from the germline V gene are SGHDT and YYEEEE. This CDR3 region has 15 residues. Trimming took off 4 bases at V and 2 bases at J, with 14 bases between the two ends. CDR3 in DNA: TGTGCCAGCAGCCAAGGGGGACACCTCACAGATACGCAGTATTTT. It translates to CASSQGGHLTDTQYF.

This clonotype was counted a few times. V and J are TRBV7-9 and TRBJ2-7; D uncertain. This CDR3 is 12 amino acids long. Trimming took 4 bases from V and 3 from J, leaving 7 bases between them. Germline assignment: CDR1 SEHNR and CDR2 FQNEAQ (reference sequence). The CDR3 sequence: CASSSLFYEQYF. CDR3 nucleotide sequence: TGTGCCAGCAGCTCGCTCTTCTACGAGCAGTACTTC.

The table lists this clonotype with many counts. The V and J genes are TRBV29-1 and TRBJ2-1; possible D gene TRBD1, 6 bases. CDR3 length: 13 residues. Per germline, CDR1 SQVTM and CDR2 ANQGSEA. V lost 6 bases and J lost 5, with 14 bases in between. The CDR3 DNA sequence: TGCAGCGTCACGATGGGGACAAACAATGAGCAGTTCTTC. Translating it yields CSVTMGTNNEQFF.

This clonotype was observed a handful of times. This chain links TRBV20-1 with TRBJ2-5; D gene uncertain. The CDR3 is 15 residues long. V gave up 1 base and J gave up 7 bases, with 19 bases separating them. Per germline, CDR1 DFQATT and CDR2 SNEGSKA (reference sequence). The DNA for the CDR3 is TGCAGTGCTAGAGGCACTTTTCATCAAAGGACGACCCAGTACTTC. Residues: CSARGTFHQRTTQYF.

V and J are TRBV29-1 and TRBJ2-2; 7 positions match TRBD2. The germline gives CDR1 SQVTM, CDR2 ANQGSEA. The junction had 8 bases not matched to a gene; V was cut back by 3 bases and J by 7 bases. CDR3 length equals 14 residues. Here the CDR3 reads CSVDSGTRGGELFF. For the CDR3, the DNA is TGCAGCGTTGACAGCGGGACCCGGGGCGGGGAGCTGTTTTTT.